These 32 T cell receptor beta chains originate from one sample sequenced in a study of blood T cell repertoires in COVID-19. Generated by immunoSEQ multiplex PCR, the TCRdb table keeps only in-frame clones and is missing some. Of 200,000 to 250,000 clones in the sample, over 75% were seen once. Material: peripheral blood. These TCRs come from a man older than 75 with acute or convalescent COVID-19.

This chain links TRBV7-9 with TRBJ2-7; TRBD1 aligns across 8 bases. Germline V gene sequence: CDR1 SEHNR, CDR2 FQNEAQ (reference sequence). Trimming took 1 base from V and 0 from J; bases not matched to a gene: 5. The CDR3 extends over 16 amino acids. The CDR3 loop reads CASSLGWTGLSYEQYF. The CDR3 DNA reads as TGTGCCAGCAGCTTAGGATGGACAGGGCTCTCCTACGAGCAGTACTTC.

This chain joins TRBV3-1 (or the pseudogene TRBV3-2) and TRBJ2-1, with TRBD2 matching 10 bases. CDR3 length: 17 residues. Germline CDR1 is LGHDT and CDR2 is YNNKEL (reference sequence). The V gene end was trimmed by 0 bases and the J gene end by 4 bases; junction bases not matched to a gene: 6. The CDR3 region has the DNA TGTGCCAGCAGCCAAGATTCTGCTAGCGGGAGTTACAATGAGCAGTTCTTC. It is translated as CASSQDSASGSYNEQFF.

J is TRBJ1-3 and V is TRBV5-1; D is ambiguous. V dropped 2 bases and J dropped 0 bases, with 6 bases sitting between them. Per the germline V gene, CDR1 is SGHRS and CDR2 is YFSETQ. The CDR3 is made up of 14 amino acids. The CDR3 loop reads CASSFGSSGNTIYF. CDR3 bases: TGCGCCAGCAGCTTTGGCAGCTCTGGAAACACCATATATTTT.

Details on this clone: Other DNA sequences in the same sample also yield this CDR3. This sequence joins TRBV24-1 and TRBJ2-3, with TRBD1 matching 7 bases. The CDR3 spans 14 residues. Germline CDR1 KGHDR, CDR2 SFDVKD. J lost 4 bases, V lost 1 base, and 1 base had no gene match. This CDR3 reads CATSDLTGADTQYF. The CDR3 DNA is TGTGCCACCAGTGATTTAACAGGGGCAGATACGCAGTATTTT.

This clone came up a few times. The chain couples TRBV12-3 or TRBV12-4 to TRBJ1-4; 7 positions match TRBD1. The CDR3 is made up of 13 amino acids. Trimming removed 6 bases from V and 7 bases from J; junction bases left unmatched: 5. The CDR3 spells CASSETGREKLFF. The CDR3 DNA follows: TGTGCCAGCAGCGAGACAGGGCGTGAAAAACTGTTTTTT.

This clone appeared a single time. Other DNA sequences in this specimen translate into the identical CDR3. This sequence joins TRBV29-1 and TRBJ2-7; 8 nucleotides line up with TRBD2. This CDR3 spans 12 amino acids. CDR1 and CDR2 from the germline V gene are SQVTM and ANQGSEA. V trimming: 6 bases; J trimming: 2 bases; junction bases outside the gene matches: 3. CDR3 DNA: TGCAGCGTAAGTAGCGGGACCTACGAGCAGTACTTC. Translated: CSVSSGTYEQYF.

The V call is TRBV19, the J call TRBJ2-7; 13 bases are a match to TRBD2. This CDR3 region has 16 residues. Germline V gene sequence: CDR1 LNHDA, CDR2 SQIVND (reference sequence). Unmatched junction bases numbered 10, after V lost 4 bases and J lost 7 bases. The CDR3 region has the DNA TGTGCCAGTAGTAAGGGAATTGGACTAGCGGGAGTAGAGCAGTACTTC. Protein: CASSKGIGLAGVEQYF.

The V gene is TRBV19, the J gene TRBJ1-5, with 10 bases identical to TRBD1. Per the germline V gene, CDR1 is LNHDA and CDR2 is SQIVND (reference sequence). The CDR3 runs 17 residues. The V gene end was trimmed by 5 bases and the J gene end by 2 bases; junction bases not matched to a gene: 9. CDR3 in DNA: TGTGCCAGTAGTCCGGACAGGGGGATAGTGGGCAATCAGCCCCAGCATTTT. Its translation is CASSPDRGIVGNQPQHF. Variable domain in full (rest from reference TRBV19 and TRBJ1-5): DGGITQSPKYLFRKEGQNVTLSCEQNLNHDAMYWYRQDPGQGLRLIYYSQIVNDFQKGDIAEGYSVSREKKESFPLTVTSAQKNPTAFYLCASSPDRGIVGNQPQHFGDGTRLSIL.

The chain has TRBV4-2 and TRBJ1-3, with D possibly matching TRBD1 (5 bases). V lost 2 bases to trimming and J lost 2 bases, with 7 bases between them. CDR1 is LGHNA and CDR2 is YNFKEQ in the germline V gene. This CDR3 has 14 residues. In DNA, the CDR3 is TGTGCCAGCAGCCAACCAGGGCCTGGAAACACCATATATTTT. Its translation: CASSQPGPGNTIYF.

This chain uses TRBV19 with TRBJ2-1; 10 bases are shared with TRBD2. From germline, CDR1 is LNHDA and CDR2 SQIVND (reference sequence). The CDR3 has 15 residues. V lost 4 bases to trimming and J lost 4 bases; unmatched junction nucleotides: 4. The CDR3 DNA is TGTGCCAGTAGTAAAGCGGGAGGGGTGTACAATGAGCAGTTCTTC. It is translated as CASSKAGGVYNEQFF.

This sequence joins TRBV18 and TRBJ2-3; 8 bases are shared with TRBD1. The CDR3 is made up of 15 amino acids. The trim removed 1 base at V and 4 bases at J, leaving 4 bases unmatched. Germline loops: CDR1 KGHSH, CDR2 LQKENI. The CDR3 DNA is TGTGCCAGCTCACCACGGACAGGGCTCTCAGATACGCAGTATTTT. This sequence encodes CASSPRTGLSDTQYF.

The CDR3, as DNA: TGCGCCAGCAGCTTGAGGTCCCTACAGGGGTCTAATGAAAAACTGTTTTTT. Residues: CASSLRSLQGSNEKLFF. The chain has TRBV5-1 and TRBJ1-4; 7 bases align to TRBD1. This CDR3 is 17 amino acids long. Per the germline V gene, CDR1 is SGHRS and CDR2 is YFSETQ. The junction had 9 bases not matched to a gene; V was cut back by 1 base and J by 3 bases.

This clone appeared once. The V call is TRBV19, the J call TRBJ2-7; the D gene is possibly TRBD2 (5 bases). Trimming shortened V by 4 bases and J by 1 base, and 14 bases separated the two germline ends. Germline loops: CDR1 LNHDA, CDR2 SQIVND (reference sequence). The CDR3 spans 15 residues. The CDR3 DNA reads TGTGCCAGTAGTAAGGAGGACCCTGGGTCCTACGAGCAGTACTTC. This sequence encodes CASSKEDPGSYEQYF.

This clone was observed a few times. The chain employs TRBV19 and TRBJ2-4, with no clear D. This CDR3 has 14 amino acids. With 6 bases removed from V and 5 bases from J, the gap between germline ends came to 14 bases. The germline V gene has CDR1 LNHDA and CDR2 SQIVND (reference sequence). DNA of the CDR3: TGTGCCAGTAGGCCACAACTCCGGGAAAACATTCAGTACTTC. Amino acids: CASRPQLRENIQYF.

The CDR3 loop is CASSHGQGAGNEQFF. The DNA for the CDR3 is TGTGCCAGCAGCCATGGACAGGGGGCGGGAAATGAGCAGTTCTTC. The rearrangement links TRBV11-3 to TRBJ2-1; TRBD1 aligns across 11 bases. V was clipped by 5 bases and J by 7 bases; unmatched bases: 7. Germline V gene sequence: CDR1 SGHNT, CDR2 YENEEA. The CDR3 contains 15 residues.

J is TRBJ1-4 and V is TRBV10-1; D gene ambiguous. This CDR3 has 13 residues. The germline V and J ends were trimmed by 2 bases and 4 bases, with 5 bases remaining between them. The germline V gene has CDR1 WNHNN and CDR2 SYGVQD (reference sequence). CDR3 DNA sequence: TGCGCCAGCAGTGAGGGAGGTAATGAAAAACTGTTTTTT. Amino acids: CASSEGGNEKLFF.

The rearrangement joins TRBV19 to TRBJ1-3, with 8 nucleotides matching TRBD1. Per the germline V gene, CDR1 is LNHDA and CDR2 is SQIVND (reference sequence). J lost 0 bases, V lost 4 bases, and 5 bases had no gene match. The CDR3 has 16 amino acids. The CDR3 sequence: CASSTRDRLSGNTIYF. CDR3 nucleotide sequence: TGTGCCAGTAGTACCCGGGACAGGCTCTCTGGAAACACCATATATTTT.

CDR3 nucleotides: TGCGCCAGCAGTGAGTCAGGGACAGCGAACACTGAAGCTTTCTTT. This translates into CASSESGTANTEAFF. The chain couples TRBV10-1 to TRBJ1-1, with 7 nucleotides matching TRBD1. Germline CDR1 is WNHNN and CDR2 is SYGVQD (reference sequence). Trimming removed 0 bases from V and 1 base from J; junction bases left unmatched: 2. CDR3 length: 15 residues.

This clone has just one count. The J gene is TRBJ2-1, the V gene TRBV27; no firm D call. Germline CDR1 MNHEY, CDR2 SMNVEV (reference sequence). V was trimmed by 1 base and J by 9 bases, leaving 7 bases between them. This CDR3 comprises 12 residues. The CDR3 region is CASSLFGGEQFF. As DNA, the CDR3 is TGTGCCAGCAGTTTATTTGGCGGTGAGCAGTTCTTC.

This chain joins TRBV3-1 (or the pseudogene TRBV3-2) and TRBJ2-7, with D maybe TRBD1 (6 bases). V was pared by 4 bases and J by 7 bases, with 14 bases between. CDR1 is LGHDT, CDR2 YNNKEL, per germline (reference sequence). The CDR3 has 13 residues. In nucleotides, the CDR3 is TGTGCCAGCAGCCTCTCCGGGACACGGGAGCAGTACTTC. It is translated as CASSLSGTREQYF.

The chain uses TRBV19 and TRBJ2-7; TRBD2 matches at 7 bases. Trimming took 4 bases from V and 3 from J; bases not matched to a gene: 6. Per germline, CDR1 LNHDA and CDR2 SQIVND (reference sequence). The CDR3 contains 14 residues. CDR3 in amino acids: CASSKAGTLYEQYF. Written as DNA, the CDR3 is TGTGCCAGTAGTAAAGCGGGGACCCTCTACGAGCAGTACTTC.

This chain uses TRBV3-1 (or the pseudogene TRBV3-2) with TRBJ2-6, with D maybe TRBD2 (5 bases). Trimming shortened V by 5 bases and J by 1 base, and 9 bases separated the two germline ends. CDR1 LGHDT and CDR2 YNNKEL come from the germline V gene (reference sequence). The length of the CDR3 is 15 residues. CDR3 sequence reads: CASSSWESGANVLTF. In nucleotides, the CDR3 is TGTGCCAGCAGCTCTTGGGAGTCTGGGGCCAACGTCCTGACTTTC.

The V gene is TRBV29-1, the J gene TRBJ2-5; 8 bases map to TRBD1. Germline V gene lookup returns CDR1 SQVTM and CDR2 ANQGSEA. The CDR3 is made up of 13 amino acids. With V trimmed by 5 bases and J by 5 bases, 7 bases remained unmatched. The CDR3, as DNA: TGCAGCGTTCGAGGACAGGGCCGGGAGACCCAGTACTTC. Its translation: CSVRGQGRETQYF.

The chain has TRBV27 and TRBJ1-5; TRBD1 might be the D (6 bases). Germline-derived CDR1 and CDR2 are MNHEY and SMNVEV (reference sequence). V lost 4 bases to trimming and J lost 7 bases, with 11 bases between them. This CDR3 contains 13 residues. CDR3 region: CASSWGRGQPQHF. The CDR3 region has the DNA TGTGCCAGCAGTTGGGGGCGCGGCCAGCCCCAGCATTTT.

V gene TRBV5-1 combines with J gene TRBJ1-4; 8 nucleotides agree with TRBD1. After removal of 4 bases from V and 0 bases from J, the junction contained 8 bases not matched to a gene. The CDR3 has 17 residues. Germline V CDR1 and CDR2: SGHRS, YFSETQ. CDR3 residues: CASSPGTGPATNEKLFF. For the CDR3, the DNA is TGCGCCAGCAGCCCCGGGACAGGTCCGGCAACTAATGAAAAACTGTTTTTT.

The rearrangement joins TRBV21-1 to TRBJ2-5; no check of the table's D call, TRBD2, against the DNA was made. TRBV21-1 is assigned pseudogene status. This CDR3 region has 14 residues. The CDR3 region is CASSKAPAREAQYF. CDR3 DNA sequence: TGTGCCAGCAGCAAAGCACCCGCGCGAGAGGCCCAGTACTTC.

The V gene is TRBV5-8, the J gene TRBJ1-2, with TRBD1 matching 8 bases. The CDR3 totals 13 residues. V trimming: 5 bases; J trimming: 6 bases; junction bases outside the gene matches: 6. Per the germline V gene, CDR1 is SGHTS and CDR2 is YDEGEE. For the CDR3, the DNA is TGTGCCAGCAGTTTCGGACAGGGTGATGGCTACACCTTC. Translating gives CASSFGQGDGYTF.

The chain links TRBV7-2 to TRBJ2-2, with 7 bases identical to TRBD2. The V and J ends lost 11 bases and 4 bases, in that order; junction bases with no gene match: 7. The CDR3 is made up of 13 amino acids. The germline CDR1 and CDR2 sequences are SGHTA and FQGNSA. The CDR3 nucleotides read TGTGCCGGTAAAAGCGGGGCCACCGGGGAGCTGTTTTTT. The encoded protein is CAGKSGATGELFF.

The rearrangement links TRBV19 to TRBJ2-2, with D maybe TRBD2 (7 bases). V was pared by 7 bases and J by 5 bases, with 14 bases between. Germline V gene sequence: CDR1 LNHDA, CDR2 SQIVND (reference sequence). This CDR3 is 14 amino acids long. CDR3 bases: TGTGCCAGTAACATAGGGGGGGCGACCGGGGAGCTGTTTTTT. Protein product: CASNIGGATGELFF. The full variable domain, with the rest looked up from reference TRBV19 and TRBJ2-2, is DGGITQSPKYLFRKEGQNVTLSCEQNLNHDAMYWYRQDPGQGLRLIYYSQIVNDFQKGDIAEGYSVSREKKESFPLTVTSAQKNPTAFYLCASNIGGATGELFFGEGSRLTVL.

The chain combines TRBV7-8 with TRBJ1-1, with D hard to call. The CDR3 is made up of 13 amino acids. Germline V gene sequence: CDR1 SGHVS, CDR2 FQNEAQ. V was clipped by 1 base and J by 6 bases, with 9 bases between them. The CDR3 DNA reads TGTGCCAGCAGCTTAGTGAGCAGCGCTGAAGCTTTCTTT. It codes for CASSLVSSAEAFF.

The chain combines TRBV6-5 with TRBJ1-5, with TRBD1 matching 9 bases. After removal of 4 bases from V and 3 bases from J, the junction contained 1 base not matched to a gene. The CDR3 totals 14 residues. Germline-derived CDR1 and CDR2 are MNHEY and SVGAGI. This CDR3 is CASSWTGVNQPQHF. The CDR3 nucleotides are TGTGCCAGCAGTTGGACAGGGGTCAATCAGCCCCAGCATTTT.

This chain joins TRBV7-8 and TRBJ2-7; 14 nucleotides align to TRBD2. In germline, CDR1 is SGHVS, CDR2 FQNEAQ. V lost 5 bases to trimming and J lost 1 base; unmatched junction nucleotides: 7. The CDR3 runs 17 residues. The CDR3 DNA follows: TGTGCCAGCAGCAAAAGGGGACTAGCGGGAGTGTCCTACGAGCAGTACTTC. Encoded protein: CASSKRGLAGVSYEQYF.